This T cell receptor (beta chain) came from a study of blood T cell repertoires in COVID-19. Authors' data handling: Using reference gene primer amplification, nucleated cell counts were estimated. The data were produced by immunoSEQ multiplex PCR, yet TCRdb's version contains in-frame clones alone and is incomplete. That table supplies the V and J calls and clone size; D and trimming were determined from the DNA. There are a few hundred thousand clones in the sample; more than 65% occur only once, and around 14% lies in the top ten. Germline lookup yields CDR1 SGHTA and CDR2 FQGNSA. V shed 0 bases and J shed 1 base, with 18 bases lying between them. The CDR3 runs to 18 residues.

The source of this sequence is a person aged 65-85 years with COVID-19, enrolled during active disease. V and J are TRBV7-2 and TRBJ2-5, with D unresolved. Sequencing input: peripheral blood. The DNA for the CDR3 is TGTGCCAGCAGCTTAGCCGGATTCGTGGAGCGAGTCCAAGAGACCCAGTACTTC. Amino acid sequence: CASSLAGFVERVQETQYF.